Shown below are 19 T cell receptor beta chains from a single sample sequenced in a study of T cell responses to AZD1222 COVID-19 vaccine. This table comes from immunoSEQ multiplex PCR, and its TCRdb copy is limited to in-frame clones, with some not included. The sample carries about 130,000 clones, roughly nine tenths recorded once. The sequencing here drew on peripheral blood, taken on day 0 of AZD1222 vaccination. The receptors shown here come from an adult in good health.

This chain connects TRBV3-1 (or the pseudogene TRBV3-2) to TRBJ2-2, with D uncertain. CDR1 and CDR2 (germline): LGHDT, YNNKEL (reference sequence). Trimming removed 4 bases from V and 2 bases from J, with 8 bases in between. The CDR3 has 14 residues. The CDR3, as DNA: TGTGCCAGCAGCCTCTTCAGTAACACCGGGGAGCTGTTTTTT. Translation: CASSLFSNTGELFF.

This clone was counted a single time. CDR3 loop: CASSFFQGDQPQHF. In nucleotides, the CDR3 is TGTGCCAGCAGCTTCTTTCAGGGCGATCAGCCCCAGCATTTT. J is TRBJ1-5 and V is TRBV5-6; D is possibly TRBD1 (5 bases). Trimming took 2 bases from V and 5 from J, leaving 11 bases between them. Germline CDR1 and CDR2: SGHDT and YYEEEE. The CDR3 length is 14 residues. Complete variable domain (other parts from reference TRBV5-6 and TRBJ1-5): DAGVTQSPTHLIKTRGQQVTLRCSPKSGHDTVSWYQQALGQGPQFIFQYYEEEERQRGNFPDRFSGHQFPNYSSELNVNALLLGDSALYLCASSFFQGDQPQHFGDGTRLSIL.

The chain combines TRBV27 with TRBJ2-7; TRBD2 might be the D (5 bases). Germline CDR1 MNHEY, CDR2 SMNVEV (reference sequence). The CDR3 extends over 14 amino acids. Trimming shortened V by 5 bases and J by 7 bases, and 18 bases separated the two germline ends. The CDR3 DNA reads TGTGCCAGCAGTCGACGGGGAACCCTAGGGGAGCAGTACTTC. Its translation: CASSRRGTLGEQYF.

CDR3 bases: TGTGCCAGCTCCCGGGAGGAAGGTACCCAGCCCCAGCATTTT. It is translated as CASSREEGTQPQHF. The genes are TRBV18 and TRBJ1-5; D is uncertain. Germline V gene data show CDR1 as KGHSH and CDR2 as LQKENI. This CDR3 comprises 14 residues. The germline V and J ends were trimmed by 6 bases and 7 bases, with 16 bases remaining between them.

In this sample, this clone turned up a few times. The chain carries TRBV24-1 and TRBJ1-2; D is ambiguous. V lost 4 bases to trimming and J lost 4 bases, with 18 bases between them. The CDR3 spans 16 residues. In germline, CDR1 is KGHDR, CDR2 SFDVKD. CDR3 DNA: TGTGCCACCAGTGACCCCCGACAATTAGGTCCCTATGGCTACACCTTC. It is translated as CATSDPRQLGPYGYTF.

The chain carries TRBV6-2 or TRBV6-3 and TRBJ2-7; TRBD2 matches 7 bases. The germline V gene has CDR1 MNHEY and CDR2 SVGEGT. The CDR3 covers 13 residues. The junction had 7 bases not matched to a gene; V was cut back by 6 bases and J by 5 bases. The CDR3 sequence: CASSHLGGDEQYF. In DNA form, the CDR3 reads TGTGCCAGCAGCCACCTGGGGGGGGACGAGCAGTACTTC.

This clone showed up just once. The V call is TRBV3-1 (or the pseudogene TRBV3-2), the J call TRBJ1-2, with D possibly being TRBD1 (6 bases). There are 15 residues in the CDR3. V lost 3 bases and J lost 5, with 16 bases in between. The germline CDR1 and CDR2 sequences are LGHDT and YNNKEL (reference sequence). The CDR3 DNA reads as TGTGCCAGCAGCCAGGGGAACAGGGACCCTTATGGCTACACCTTC. It is translated as CASSQGNRDPYGYTF.

V gene TRBV18 combines with J gene TRBJ2-1; D may be TRBD1 (6 bases). The germline V gene encodes CDR1 KGHSH and CDR2 LQKENI. The length of the CDR3 is 12 residues. The ends were cut back, 5 bases at V and 12 bases at J, with 14 bases in the middle. The CDR3 sequence is CASSAFEGGQFF. CDR3 DNA sequence: TGTGCCAGCTCAGCCTTTGAAGGGGGGCAGTTCTTC.

The chain has TRBV30 and TRBJ1-1; D is undetermined. The CDR3 sequence is 11 residues long. CDR1 is GTSNPN and CDR2 is SVGIG in the germline V gene (reference sequence). V was clipped by 4 bases and J by 3 bases, with 6 bases between them. The CDR3 region has the DNA TGTGCCTGGACGAGGGACACTGAAGCTTTCTTT. It is translated as CAWTRDTEAFF.

This chain joins TRBV3-1 (or the pseudogene TRBV3-2) and TRBJ1-1; D unresolved. Germline CDR1 reads LGHDT; CDR2 reads YNNKEL (reference sequence). The CDR3 is 15 amino acids. V was shortened by 2 bases and J by 2 bases, with 12 bases between the two germline ends. In DNA, the CDR3 is TGTGCCAGCAGCCAAAGAGGGCAGTTTAACACTGAAGCTTTCTTT. It encodes CASSQRGQFNTEAFF.

This sequence joins TRBV5-6 and TRBJ1-1, with TRBD1 as a possible D gene (5 bases). CDR1 and CDR2 from the germline V gene are SGHDT and YYEEEE. This CDR3 is built from 15 residues. Trimming shortened V by 4 bases and J by 0 bases, and 13 bases separated the two germline ends. The CDR3 nucleotides are TGTGCCAGCAGCACCTTAGGGGCTTTGAACACTGAAGCTTTCTTT. This encodes CASSTLGALNTEAFF.

This chain links TRBV7-2 with TRBJ2-7; D unclear. The germline V gene has CDR1 SGHTA and CDR2 FQGNSA. CDR3 length: 15 residues. The V gene lost 6 bases and the J gene lost 6 bases, with 21 bases spanning the gap. This CDR3 reads CASSYSVISGPEQYF. The CDR3 bases are TGTGCCAGCAGTTATTCGGTTATCTCCGGGCCCGAGCAGTACTTC. The full variable domain, in which reference TRBV7-2 and TRBJ2-7 provide the parts outside the CDR3, is GAGVSQSPSNKVTEKGKDVELRCDPISGHTALYWYRQSLGQGLEFLIYFQGNSAPDKSGLPSDRFSAERTGGSVSTLTIQRTQQEDSAVYLCASSYSVISGPEQYFGPGTRLTVT.

In the case of this clone: The same CDR3 can be traced to other DNA sequences in this sample. V gene TRBV11-2 combines with J gene TRBJ2-5; D not certain. The CDR3 consists of 12 residues. Per germline, CDR1 SGHAT and CDR2 FQNNGV. Trimming removed 1 base from V and 5 bases from J, with 5 bases in between. CDR3 region: CASSLVAETQYF. CDR3 DNA sequence: TGTGCCAGCAGCTTAGTGGCTGAGACCCAGTACTTC.

This clone was counted a few times. The rearrangement links TRBV27 to TRBJ1-5; no definite D call. With 3 bases removed from V and 2 bases from J, the gap between germline ends came to 11 bases. Germline CDR1 is MNHEY and CDR2 is SMNVEV (reference sequence). The CDR3 spans 15 residues. In nucleotides, the CDR3 is TGTGCCAGCAGTTTGATGGGAGGAGGCAATCAGCCCCAGCATTTT. Protein product: CASSLMGGGNQPQHF.

The chain has TRBV9 and TRBJ2-7; the D call may be TRBD1 or TRBD2 (6 bases each). The germline V gene encodes CDR1 SGDLS and CDR2 YYNGEE. The CDR3 has 15 amino acids. V shed 0 bases and J shed 3 bases, with 13 bases lying between them. Written as DNA, the CDR3 is TGTGCCAGCAGCGTAGATCCGGGGGCGGGCTACGAGCAGTACTTC. It is translated as CASSVDPGAGYEQYF.

This clone showed up just once. The chain links TRBV12-3 or TRBV12-4 to TRBJ2-1; D could derive from TRBD1 or TRBD2 (7 bases each). This CDR3 has 13 residues. The V gene lost 3 bases and the J gene lost 10 bases, with 13 bases spanning the gap. CDR3 nucleotide sequence: TGTGCCAGCAGTTTGGGAGGGGGCGGCGAGCAGTTCTTC. Translation gives CASSLGGGGEQFF.

The chain combines TRBV13 with TRBJ1-3; D unclear. Trimming cost V 0 bases and J 4 bases, with 16 bases left between them. The CDR3 is 17 amino acids. Germline V CDR1 and CDR2: PRHDT, FYEKMQ (reference sequence). CDR3 DNA sequence: TGTGCCAGCAGCTTAGGAAGAGGGAGTGCGATCGGAAACACCATATATTTT. The encoded protein is CASSLGRGSAIGNTIYF.

The gene calls are TRBV30 and TRBJ2-2; 9 bases line up with TRBD1. The V and J ends lost 6 bases and 4 bases, in that order; junction bases with no gene match: 9. The CDR3 consists of 15 residues. Germline values: CDR1 GTSNPN, CDR2 SVGIG (reference sequence). CDR3 bases: TGTGCCTGTCCCTGGGACAGGGAGGGCACCGGGGAGCTGTTTTTT. It yields the protein CACPWDREGTGELFF.

V and J are TRBV6-5 and TRBJ2-7, with TRBD2 matching 13 bases. Germline CDR1 and CDR2: MNHEY and SVGAGI. With V trimmed by 6 bases and J by 6 bases, 8 bases remained unmatched. The CDR3 is made up of 15 amino acids. Here the CDR3 DNA reads TGTGCCAGCAGAGCACCGGGACTAGCGGGGACCGAGCAGTACTTC. Translated, it gives CASRAPGLAGTEQYF.